This T cell receptor (beta chain) was found in a study of CD8+ T cells in alopecia areata. Turning to the study itself: Skin from roughly 6-13-month-old C3H/HeJ graft donors with spontaneous alopecia went to approximately 7-11-week-old female C3H/HeJ mice. Study conclusions and caveats: Normal skin's resident alphabeta T cells are also sequenced in scalp samples.

Looked up from germline, CDR1 is NNHNN and CDR2 is SYGAGS (reference sequence). Germline trimming cut 0 bases from V and 1 base from J; bases unmatched to any gene: 3. This CDR3 has 16 residues. This clone was observed many times. Its antigen is unknown. The germline and genes are mouse ones. The read ends 4 residues before the CDR3 terminus; that terminus is restored from the germline J gene. It was cDNA, reverse transcribed from extracted RNA, that served as the sequencing template. Some clones are missing from TCRdb's copy, which holds only in-frame ones; the method was immunoSEQ multiplex PCR. In total the sample includes around 3,200 clones, none of them seen once.

The sequenced material came from lesional skin. This rearrangement joins TRBV13-2 to TRBJ1-1; TRBD1 aligns across 10 bases. This sequence was found in a C3H/HeJ mouse with alopecia areata. This line is of MHC haplotype H2-k. The CDR3 bases that were read are TGTGCCAGCGGTGATGCCGGGGACAGGGGAAACACA. It encodes CASGDAGDRGNT. The complete CDR3 protein is CASGDAGDRGNTEVFF.